The T cell receptor (beta chain) described here comes from a study of identical twins. On this clonotype: Antigen specificity is unknown.

MiXCR was run by TCRdb on the 5' RACE reads, yielding one entry per CDR3 protein. This table has about 200,000 distinct CDR3 sequences, about a tenth appearing once. The study, taken as a whole, reports: Memory repertoires lacked the insertion deficit that abundant cord blood beta clonotypes showed. There is a chance that invariant MAIT and iNKT cells partially muddied zero-insertion analyses.

V lost 6 bases to trimming and J lost 6 bases; unmatched junction nucleotides: 10. Germline V CDR1 and CDR2: SSHAT, FNYEAQ (reference sequence). The CDR3 runs to 15 residues. The specimen sequenced was memory (CD45RO+) T cells sorted from blood. The receptor was derived from a woman younger than 35 in good health. This chain joins TRBV7-7 and TRBJ2-7; 11 nucleotides agree with TRBD2. The CDR3 DNA follows: TGTGCCAGCAGTCTGGACACTAGCGGGAGAGGCGAGCAGTACTTC. It specifies CASSLDTSGRGEQYF.